This entry describes one T cell receptor (beta chain). Its specificity is not known. The data were obtained in a study of T cell responses to AZD1222 COVID-19 vaccine. Germline lookup yields CDR1 KGHSH and CDR2 LQKENI. The CDR3 is 15 amino acids. The V gene lost 0 bases and the J gene lost 9 bases, with 14 bases spanning the gap. Study-wide points: Once two AZD1222 doses were given, Spike-specific TCR breadth and depth went up. Seropositive at baseline were only a handful of AZD1222 recipients. Clonal diversity was possibly underestimated; the donors were predominantly white British and more often female. At 160-218 and 743-854, vaccine-associated CD4 TCRs were dominant, and they spanned spike.

Profiled with immunoSEQ multiplex PCR; TCRdb holds only in-frame clones, not every one. The sample shows 150,000 to 200,000 clones, about nine tenths of them seen only once. Sequencing was performed on peripheral blood, taken 28 days after the second AZD1222 dose. The chain recombines TRBV18 with TRBJ2-2; D call uncertain. This TCR came from an adult who received the AZD1222 COVID-19 vaccine. This CDR3 reads CASSPPSSGTRELFF. CDR3 nucleotide sequence: TGTGCCAGCTCACCACCATCTAGTGGAACGAGGGAGCTGTTTTTT.